These T cell receptor beta chains were read from a single sample in a study of T cell responses to AZD1222 COVID-19 vaccine. Only in-frame clones appear in the TCRdb table, and some are missing; sequencing was by immunoSEQ multiplex PCR. This table holds 200,000 to 300,000 clones, more than 85% found once. This material consisted of peripheral blood, taken on day 0 of AZD1222 vaccination. The receptors shown here come from an adult in good health. Each CDR3 is given with its conserved first and last residue. The D gene is left open where the match is weak. Clone size is given for some rows only: seen once, a few or many times, or a class if the clone is expanded.

j_gene,abundance,d_gene,v_gene,CDR3nt,CDR3aa
TRBJ2-3,.,.,TRBV30,TGTGCCTGGGATCCACCTGAGTGGGAACTGAAAGATACGCAGTATTTT,CAWDPPEWELKDTQYF
TRBJ2-1,.,TRBD2,TRBV9,TGTGCCAGCAGCGGGACTAGCGGAAACAATGAGCAGTTCTTC,CASSGTSGNNEQFF
TRBJ2-5,.,.,TRBV5-6,TGTGCCACCAGAAAACGGCCCCAAGAGACCCAGTACTTC,CATRKRPQETQYF
TRBJ2-7,.,TRBD1,TRBV24-1,TGTGCCACCCGGGGTTCAGACAGGGTCGAGCAGTACTTC,CATRGSDRVEQYF
TRBJ2-3,.,TRBD2,TRBV7-2,TGTGCCAGCAGCCCTTCACTAGCGGGCGTCACAGATACGCAGTATTTT,CASSPSLAGVTDTQYF
TRBJ1-2,few,TRBD1,TRBV2,TGTGCCGGGACGACAGGGAACTATGGCTACACCTTC,CAGTTGNYGYTF
TRBJ2-1,.,TRBD2,TRBV9,TGTGCCAGCAGCGTTACACCGGGACTAGGAGGTGGTGAGCAGTTCTTC,CASSVTPGLGGGEQFF
TRBJ2-7,.,.,TRBV3-1/TRBV3-2,TGTGCCAGCAGCCAAGGTGGCGAGCAGTACTTC,CASSQGGEQYF
TRBJ2-2,once,.,TRBV3-1/TRBV3-2,TGTGCCAGCAGCCAAGATGGCGGAATGTACGGGGAGCTGTTTTTT,CASSQDGGMYGELFF
TRBJ1-2,.,.,TRBV2,TGTGCCAGCAGTGAAGGGGCCGGGGGGCAATCAGTTGATGGCTACACCTTC,CASSEGAGGQSVDGYTF
TRBJ2-1,few,TRBD2,TRBV4-3,TGCGCCAGCAGCCAAGATCTAGCGGGAGAGGTTGAGCAGTTCTTC,CASSQDLAGEVEQFF
TRBJ1-5,.,.,TRBV5-1,TGCGCCAGCAGCAGAGACAGTAATCAGCCCCAGCATTTT,CASSRDSNQPQHF
TRBJ2-7,.,.,TRBV5-4,TGTGCCAGCAGCTTGGAGGGCAGGGTCTACGAGCAGTACTTC,CASSLEGRVYEQYF
TRBJ1-2,.,TRBD1,TRBV5-6,TGTGCCAGCAGCTACCAGACAGGGGGCCTGGAGGGCTACACCTTC,CASSYQTGGLEGYTF
TRBJ2-3,.,.,TRBV7-9,TGTGCCAGCAGCTTAGACTCCCGGACGGATACGCAGTATTTT,CASSLDSRTDTQYF
TRBJ2-1,.,.,TRBV7-2,TGTGCCAGCAGCTTCAGGGGACTCATTACAAATGAGCAGTTCTTC,CASSFRGLITNEQFF
TRBJ2-1,once,TRBD2,TRBV9,TGTGCCAGCAGCTATAGCGGGAGATCCTACAATGAGCAGTTCTTC,CASSYSGRSYNEQFF
TRBJ2-1,.,.,TRBV18,TGTGCCAGCTCACCTGACTGGGGCCACAATGAGCAGTTCTTC,CASSPDWGHNEQFF
TRBJ2-1,.,TRBD2,TRBV19,TGTGCCAGTAGTTTTCGGCCCGGGACTAGCGAGAATGAGCAGTTCTTC,CASSFRPGTSENEQFF
TRBJ2-1,.,TRBD2,TRBV29-1,TGCAGCGTCGAACCCACTAGCGGTTTCTCCTACAATGAGCAGTTCTTC,CSVEPTSGFSYNEQFF
TRBJ1-3,.,.,TRBV20-1,TGCAGTGCTAGTAAATCTATTGGGGGCGGAAACACCATATATTTT,CSASKSIGGGNTIYF
TRBJ1-1,.,.,TRBV19,TGTGCCAGTAGTATAGATTGGGCCGGTGAAGCTTTCTTT,CASSIDWAGEAFF
TRBJ2-5,.,.,TRBV6-5,TGTGCCAGCAGTTCCTTCTTTACCCTCCGGCAAGAGACCCAGTACTTC,CASSSFFTLRQETQYF
TRBJ1-4,.,TRBD1,TRBV28,TGTGCCAGCAACCGGGACAGCCGTAATGAAAAACTGTTTTTT,CASNRDSRNEKLFF
TRBJ1-2,once,.,TRBV4-1,TGCGCCAGCAGCCAAGGGGCCGAGGGGCGCCCCGGGGGCTACACCTTC,CASSQGAEGRPGGYTF
TRBJ2-7,.,.,TRBV7-6,TGTGCCAGCAGCCAAGCCTCGGTTGGGGGAAGGTACGAGCAGTACTTC,CASSQASVGGRYEQYF
TRBJ2-6,.,TRBD1,TRBV19,TGTGCCAGTAGTATAGTGGACAGGAGCTCTGGGGCCAACGTCCTGACTTTC,CASSIVDRSSGANVLTF
TRBJ2-7,.,.,TRBV30,TGTGCCTGGAGTGTACTTCTCAGCTCCTACGAGCAGTACTTC,CAWSVLLSSYEQYF